These T cell receptor beta chains were read from a single sample in a study of blood T cell repertoires in COVID-19. Some clones are missing from TCRdb's copy, which holds only in-frame ones; the method was immunoSEQ multiplex PCR. The table lists some 180,000 clones, around 85% of them singletons. Sequenced material: peripheral blood. The source of these receptors is a woman aged 55-69 years with acute or convalescent COVID-19. Both conserved end residues are part of each CDR3. The D gene is left open where the match is weak. The size entry is marked missing in some rows and otherwise reads once, few, many or a size class.

.	.	TRBV3-1/TRBV3-2	TRBJ1-6	CASSQVTGYSPLHF	TGTGCCAGCAGCCAAGTTACAGGGTATTCACCCCTCCACTTT
.	TRBD2	TRBV4-2	TRBJ2-2	CASSPTSEGTGELFF	TGTGCCAGCAGCCCGACTAGCGAGGGCACCGGGGAGCTGTTTTTT
.	.	TRBV18	TRBJ1-2	CASSPGQGYTF	TGTGCCAGCTCACCAGGACAGGGCTACACCTTC
.	.	TRBV7-9	TRBJ1-1	CASNVKAGMNTEAFF	TGTGCCAGCAACGTAAAGGCGGGTATGAACACTGAAGCTTTCTTT
once	TRBD1	TRBV5-1	TRBJ2-5	CASSLPGGAETQYF	TGCGCCAGCAGCTTGCCAGGGGGCGCGGAGACCCAGTACTTC
.	.	TRBV9	TRBJ1-4	CASSVGPGTREKLFF	TGTGCCAGCAGCGTAGGTCCAGGGACTCGTGAAAAACTGTTTTTT
few	TRBD2	TRBV2	TRBJ2-5	CASSENPAGGETQYF	TGTGCCAGCAGTGAAAATCCCGCCGGGGGGGAGACCCAGTACTTC
.	.	TRBV11-2	TRBJ2-3	CASNRPSGQLHTDTQYF	TGTGCCAGCAACCGACCCTCTGGACAGCTTCATACAGATACGCAGTATTTT
.	.	TRBV5-1	TRBJ2-1	CASSLVQASNNEQFF	TGCGCCAGCAGCTTGGTGCAGGCATCGAACAATGAGCAGTTCTTC
.	TRBD2	TRBV5-1	TRBJ2-5	CASSLGGSAQETQYF	TGCGCCAGCAGCTTGGGCGGGAGCGCTCAAGAGACCCAGTACTTC
.	.	TRBV2	TRBJ1-6	CASSDTINSPLHF	TGTGCCAGCAGTGACACTATTAATTCACCCCTCCACTTT
.	.	TRBV24-1	TRBJ1-4	CATSEGGGWEKLFF	TGTGCCACCTCCGAGGGGGGGGGTTGGGAAAAACTGTTTTTT
.	.	TRBV2	TRBJ1-2	CAGRVGEDYGYTF	TGTGCCGGAAGGGTAGGGGAGGACTATGGCTACACCTTC
few	.	TRBV30	TRBJ1-4	CACPHATNEKLFF	TGTGCCTGTCCACATGCAACTAATGAAAAACTGTTTTTT
.	.	TRBV9	TRBJ1-5	CASSVGQTNQPQHF	TGTGCCAGCAGCGTAGGTCAGACTAATCAGCCCCAGCATTTT
.	TRBD1	TRBV2	TRBJ1-1	CAPGDRGIFGEAFF	TGTGCCCCGGGCGACAGGGGGATTTTTGGTGAAGCTTTCTTT
.	.	TRBV7-8	TRBJ1-1	CASSLSQGRSTEAFF	TGTGCCAGCAGCTTATCACAGGGACGTAGCACTGAAGCTTTCTTT
.	.	TRBV20-1	TRBJ2-7	CSASQLAGEQYF	TGCAGTGCTAGTCAACTAGCTGGCGAGCAGTACTTC
.	TRBD1	TRBV29-1	TRBJ1-2	CSVGGTASNYGYTF	TGCAGCGTTGGCGGGACAGCTTCTAACTATGGCTACACCTTC
.	TRBD2	TRBV30	TRBJ2-2	CALRTSGTNTGELFF	TGTGCCTTGCGGACTAGCGGGACTAACACCGGGGAGCTGTTTTTT
.	.	TRBV6-5	TRBJ2-7	CASKYRVSYEQYF	TGTGCCAGCAAGTACAGGGTGTCCTACGAGCAGTACTTC
.	.	TRBV5-1	TRBJ2-7	CASSEGGNSYEQYF	TGCGCCAGCAGCGAGGGGGGGAACTCCTACGAGCAGTACTTC
.	.	TRBV3-1/TRBV3-2	TRBJ1-3	CASSLSGNTIYF	TGTGCCAGCAGCCTCAGTGGAAACACCATATATTTT
.	TRBD1	TRBV5-1	TRBJ2-1	CASTEEDRGYNEQFF	TGCGCCAGTACCGAGGAGGACAGGGGGTACAATGAGCAGTTCTTC
.	.	TRBV9	TRBJ1-3	CASSPGGVDYSGNTIYF	TGTGCCAGCAGCCCGGGGGGAGTCGATTACTCTGGAAACACCATATATTTT
.	.	TRBV28	TRBJ1-3	CASSLPRVGNTIYF	TGTGCCAGCAGTTTACCGAGGGTTGGAAACACCATATATTTT
.	.	TRBV6-5	TRBJ1-3	CASSSLTSSGNTIYF	TGTGCCAGCAGTTCCCTCACAAGCTCTGGAAACACCATATATTTT
.	TRBD1	TRBV11-1	TRBJ2-7	CASSQTRQGSYEQYF	TGTGCCAGCAGCCAAACCCGACAGGGGTCTTACGAGCAGTACTTC
.	TRBD1	TRBV27	TRBJ1-1	CASSLSLGQGGEAFF	TGTGCCAGCAGTTTATCTCTCGGACAGGGGGGGGAAGCTTTCTTT
.	TRBD1	TRBV9	TRBJ1-3	CASSPLGQGRGNTIYF	TGTGCCAGCAGCCCCCTCGGACAGGGAAGAGGAAACACCATATATTTT
.	TRBD1	TRBV5-1	TRBJ2-1	CASSEGTVYNEQFF	TGCGCCAGCAGCGAAGGGACAGTTTACAATGAGCAGTTCTTC
.	TRBD1	TRBV29-1	TRBJ2-5	CSVEGTGTGFETQYF	TGCAGCGTTGAAGGGACCGGGACAGGGTTCGAGACCCAGTACTTC
.	TRBD1	TRBV11-3	TRBJ2-5	CASSFRTGGVETQYF	TGTGCCAGCAGCTTTCGGACAGGGGGCGTGGAGACCCAGTACTTC
few	TRBD1	TRBV19	TRBJ1-5	CASSGTARTNQPQHF	TGTGCCAGTAGTGGGACAGCCCGAACCAATCAGCCCCAGCATTTT
.	.	TRBV5-1	TRBJ2-1	CASSLGRVASYNEQFF	TGCGCCAGCAGCTTGGGTAGAGTAGCTTCCTACAATGAGCAGTTCTTC
few	.	TRBV2	TRBJ2-2	CASSGTRGSTGELFF	TGTGCCAGCAGTGGGACCCGAGGGTCCACCGGGGAGCTGTTTTTT
.	TRBD1	TRBV6-5	TRBJ1-4	CASSTGGLREKLFF	TGTGCCAGCAGTACAGGGGGACTGAGGGAAAAACTGTTTTTT
.	.	TRBV9	TRBJ2-3	CASSPTPGADTQYF	TGTGCCAGCAGCCCTACCCCAGGCGCCGATACGCAGTATTTT
.	TRBD2	TRBV6-2/TRBV6-3	TRBJ2-3	CASSYPELAGGDTQYF	TGTGCCAGCAGTTATCCCGAACTAGCGGGAGGGGATACGCAGTATTTT
.	TRBD2	TRBV9	TRBJ2-1	CASSVAPSPGGNEQFF	TGTGCCAGCAGCGTCGCCCCCAGCCCCGGGGGGAATGAGCAGTTCTTC
.	TRBD2	TRBV5-8	TRBJ2-1	CASSSRPGTSGASSYNEQFF	TGTGCCAGCAGCTCTCGTCCCGGGACTAGCGGTGCCAGCTCCTACAATGAGCAGTTCTTC
.	TRBD2	TRBV28	TRBJ2-7	CASSGGGSSYEQYF	TGTGCCAGCAGTGGGGGGGGGAGCTCCTACGAGCAGTACTTC
.	TRBD2	TRBV3-1/TRBV3-2	TRBJ2-1	CASSLWTSGSDEQFF	TGTGCCAGCAGCCTGTGGACTAGCGGGAGCGATGAGCAGTTCTTC
.	TRBD1	TRBV5-1	TRBJ1-2	CASSLGQGAYGYTF	TGCGCCAGCAGCCTTGGACAGGGGGCTTATGGCTACACCTTC
.	TRBD1	TRBV18	TRBJ2-5	CASSRQGVQETQYF	TGTGCCAGCTCAAGACAGGGGGTTCAAGAGACCCAGTACTTC
.	TRBD2	TRBV10-2	TRBJ2-1	CASGGGRRDLGGEQFF	TGCGCCAGCGGGGGGGGAAGGCGGGATCTTGGCGGTGAGCAGTTCTTC
.	.	TRBV15	TRBJ2-5	CATSRDRGWETQYF	TGTGCCACCAGCAGAGATAGGGGGTGGGAGACCCAGTACTTC
once	TRBD1	TRBV28	TRBJ1-1	CASTGTGDWGTEAFF	TGTGCCAGCACCGGGACAGGGGATTGGGGTACTGAAGCTTTCTTT
medium-sized	.	TRBV2	TRBJ2-1	CASSEDSSYNEQFF	TGTGCCAGCAGTGAGGACAGTTCCTACAATGAGCAGTTCTTC
.	.	TRBV18	TRBJ2-7	CASSSLYEQYF	TGTGCCAGCTCATCCCTATACGAGCAGTACTTC